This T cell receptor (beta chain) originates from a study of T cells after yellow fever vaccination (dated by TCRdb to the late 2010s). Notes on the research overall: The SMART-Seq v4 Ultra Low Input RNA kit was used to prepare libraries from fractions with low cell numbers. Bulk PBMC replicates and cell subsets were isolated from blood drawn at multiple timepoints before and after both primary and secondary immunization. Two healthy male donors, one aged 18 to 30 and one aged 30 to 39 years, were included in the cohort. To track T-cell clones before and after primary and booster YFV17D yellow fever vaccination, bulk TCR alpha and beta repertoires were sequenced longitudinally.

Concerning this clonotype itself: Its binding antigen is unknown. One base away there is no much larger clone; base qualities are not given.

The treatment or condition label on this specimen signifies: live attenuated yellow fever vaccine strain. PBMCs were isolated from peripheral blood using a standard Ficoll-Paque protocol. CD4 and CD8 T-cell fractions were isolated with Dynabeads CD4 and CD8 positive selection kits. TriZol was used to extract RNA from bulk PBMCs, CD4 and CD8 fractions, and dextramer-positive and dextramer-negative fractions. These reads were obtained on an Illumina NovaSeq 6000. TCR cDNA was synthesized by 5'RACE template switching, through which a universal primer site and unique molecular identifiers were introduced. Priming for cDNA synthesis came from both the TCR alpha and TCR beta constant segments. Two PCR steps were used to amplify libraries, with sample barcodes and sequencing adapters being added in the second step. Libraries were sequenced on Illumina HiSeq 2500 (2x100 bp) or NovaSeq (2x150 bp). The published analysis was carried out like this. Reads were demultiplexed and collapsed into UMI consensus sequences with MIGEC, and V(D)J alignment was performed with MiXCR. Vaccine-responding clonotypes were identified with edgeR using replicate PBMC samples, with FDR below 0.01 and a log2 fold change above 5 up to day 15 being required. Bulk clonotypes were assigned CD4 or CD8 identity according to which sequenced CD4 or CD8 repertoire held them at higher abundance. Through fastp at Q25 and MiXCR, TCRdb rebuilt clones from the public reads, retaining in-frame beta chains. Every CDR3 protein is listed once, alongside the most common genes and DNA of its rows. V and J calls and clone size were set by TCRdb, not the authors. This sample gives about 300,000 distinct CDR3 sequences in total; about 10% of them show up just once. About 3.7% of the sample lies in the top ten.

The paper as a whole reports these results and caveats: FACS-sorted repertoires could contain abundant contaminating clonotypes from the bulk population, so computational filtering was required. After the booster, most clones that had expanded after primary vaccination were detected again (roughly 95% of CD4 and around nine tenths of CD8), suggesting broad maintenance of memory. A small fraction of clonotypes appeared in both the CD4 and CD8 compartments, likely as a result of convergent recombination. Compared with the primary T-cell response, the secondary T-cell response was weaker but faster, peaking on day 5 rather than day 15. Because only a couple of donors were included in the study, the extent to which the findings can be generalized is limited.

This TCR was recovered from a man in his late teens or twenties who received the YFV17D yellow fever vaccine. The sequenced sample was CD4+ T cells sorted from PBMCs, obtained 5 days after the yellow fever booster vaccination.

The CDR3 sequence is CSAGRGPSNTEAFF. The DNA sequence is given as TGCAGTGCTGGCAGGGGCCCCTCGAACACTGAAGCTTTCTTT. The V gene is TRBV20-1 and the J gene is TRBJ1-1; perhaps TRBD1 is the D gene, with 6 bases matching. Trimming at the junction amounts to 5 bases on V and 1 base on J, and the germline ends lie 14 bases apart. From its cysteine to its phenylalanine, the CDR3 spans 14 amino acids. The read is trimmed to its CDR3 DNA, 42 bases read in frame from base 1. CDR1 and CDR2, per the germline V gene (reference sequence), are DFQATT and SNEGSKA.